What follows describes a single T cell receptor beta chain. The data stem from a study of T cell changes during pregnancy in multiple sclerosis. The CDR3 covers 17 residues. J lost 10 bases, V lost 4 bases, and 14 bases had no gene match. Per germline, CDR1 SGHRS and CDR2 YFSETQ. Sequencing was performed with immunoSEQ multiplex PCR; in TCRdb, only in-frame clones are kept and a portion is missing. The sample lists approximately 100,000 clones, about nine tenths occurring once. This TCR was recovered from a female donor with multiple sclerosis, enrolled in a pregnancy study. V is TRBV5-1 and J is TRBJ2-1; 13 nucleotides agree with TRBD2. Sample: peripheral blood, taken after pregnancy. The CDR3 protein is CASSPGLAGQFGGEQFF. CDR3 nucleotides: TGCGCCAGCAGCCCGGGACTAGCGGGGCAATTCGGCGGGGAGCAGTTCTTC.